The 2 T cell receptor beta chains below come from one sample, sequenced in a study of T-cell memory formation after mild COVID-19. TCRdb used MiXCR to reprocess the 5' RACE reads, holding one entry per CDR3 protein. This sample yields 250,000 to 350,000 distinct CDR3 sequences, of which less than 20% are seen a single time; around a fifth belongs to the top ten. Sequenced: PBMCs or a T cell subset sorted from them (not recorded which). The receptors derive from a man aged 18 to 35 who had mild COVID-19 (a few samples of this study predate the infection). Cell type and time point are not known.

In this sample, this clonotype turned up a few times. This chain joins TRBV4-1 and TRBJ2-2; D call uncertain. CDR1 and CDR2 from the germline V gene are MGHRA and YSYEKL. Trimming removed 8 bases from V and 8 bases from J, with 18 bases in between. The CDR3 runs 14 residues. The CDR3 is CASRSRPFRGELFF. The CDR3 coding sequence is TGCGCCAGCCGCAGCCGTCCCTTTCGGGGGGAGCTGTTTTTT.

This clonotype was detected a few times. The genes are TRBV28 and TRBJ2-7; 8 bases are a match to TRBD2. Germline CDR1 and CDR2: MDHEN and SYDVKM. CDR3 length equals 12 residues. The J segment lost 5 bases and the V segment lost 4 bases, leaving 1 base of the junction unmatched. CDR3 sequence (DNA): TGTGCCAGCAGTTCGGGGGGGGACGAGCAGTACGTC. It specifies CASSSGGDEQYV.